This T cell receptor (beta chain) was captured in a study of spatial heterogeneity in lung cancer. The CDR3 spans 15 residues. Germline CDR1 reads ENHRY; CDR2 reads SYGVKD. The V end lost 10 bases, the J end lost 0 bases, and 18 bases lay between the germline ends. From the 5' RACE reads, TCRdb called clonotypes with MiXCR, one entry per CDR3 protein. The table shows about 92,000 distinct CDR3 sequences, with less than 15% occurring only once. There are a few counts of this clonotype. Time point: sample taken at primary tumor resection. The clonotype comes from a male donor with early-stage non-small cell lung cancer. V and J are TRBV10-3 and TRBJ1-2; perhaps TRBD1 as D (6 bases). The sample in question was PBMCs, obtained at surgery. The DNA of the CDR3 is TGTGCCACCCCTGGAGGGGGGAGATCTAACTATGGCTACACCTTC. Its translation is CATPGGGRSNYGYTF.